The clone carrying this T cell receptor beta chain was seen a handful of times. Its antigen remains unidentified. The authors ran a second PCR of 7 to 11 cycles using a sample-barcoded 5' primer and a J-beta primer mix. Each of the cDNA molecules was tagged by a template-switch adaptor with 12 random nucleotides. TCRdb re-analysed the 5' RACE reads in MiXCR, keeping a single row per CDR3 protein. The table includes about 570,000 distinct CDR3 sequences, about 26% detected once. This CDR3 comprises 17 residues. V shed 4 bases, J shed 5 bases, and the junction held 10 bases outside the gene matches. The germline V gene encodes CDR1 MNHEY and CDR2 SMNVEV (reference sequence). The data were obtained in a study of blood T cells in healthy people across ages. Findings and caveats of the study: Unknown CMV status may confound age-related changes in expanded clones.

Donors gave about 10 milliliters of peripheral blood apiece. Total RNA, at least 5.5 micrograms per sample, was extracted from PBMCs. This chain uses TRBV27 with TRBJ2-3; 12 nucleotides align to TRBD2. The TCR comes from a woman in her seventies in good health. Sequenced input: blood. The CDR3 is CASSYRSSGLAGDTQYF. In DNA form, the CDR3 reads TGTGCCAGCAGTTACCGATCTTCGGGACTAGCGGGAGATACGCAGTATTTT.